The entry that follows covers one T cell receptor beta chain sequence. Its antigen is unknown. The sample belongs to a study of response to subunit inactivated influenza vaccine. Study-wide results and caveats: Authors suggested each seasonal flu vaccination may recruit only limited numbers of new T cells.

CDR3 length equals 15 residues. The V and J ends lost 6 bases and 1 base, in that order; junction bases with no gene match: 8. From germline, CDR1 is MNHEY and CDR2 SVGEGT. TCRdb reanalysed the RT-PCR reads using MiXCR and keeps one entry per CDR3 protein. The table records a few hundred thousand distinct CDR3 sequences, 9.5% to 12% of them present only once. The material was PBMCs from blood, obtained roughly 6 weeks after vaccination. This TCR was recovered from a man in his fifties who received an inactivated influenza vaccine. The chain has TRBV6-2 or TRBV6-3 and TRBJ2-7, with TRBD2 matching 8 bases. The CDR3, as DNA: TGTGCCAGCAGACGAACCTTAGCGGGGTCCTACGAGCAGTACTTC. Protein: CASRRTLAGSYEQYF.